This T cell receptor beta chain was captured in a study of blood T cell repertoires in COVID-19. Study information: Samples came from the United States, Italy and Spain, spanning acute and convalescent COVID-19. T cells, B-cell-depleted T cells, or PBMCs provided the cDNA or gDNA that served as material.

Germline V CDR1 and CDR2: LNHDA, SQIVND (reference sequence). CDR3 length equals 13 residues. V shed 8 bases and J shed 0 bases, with 10 bases lying between them. This clone was seen once. The authors' processing: Reference gene primer amplification gave nucleated cell count estimates. Measured with immunoSEQ multiplex PCR; TCRdb has only the in-frame clones, and not every one. Clone size and V and J calls were adopted from that table, with D and trimming inferred from the DNA. Of around 98,000 clones in the sample, about 90% were seen once. The chain has TRBV19 and TRBJ1-2; D ambiguous. Sequenced material: peripheral blood. This TCR derives from an older man with acute or convalescent COVID-19. CDR3 sequence reads: CASDGVPNYGYTF. CDR3 coding DNA: TGTGCCAGTGACGGGGTACCTAACTATGGCTACACCTTC.